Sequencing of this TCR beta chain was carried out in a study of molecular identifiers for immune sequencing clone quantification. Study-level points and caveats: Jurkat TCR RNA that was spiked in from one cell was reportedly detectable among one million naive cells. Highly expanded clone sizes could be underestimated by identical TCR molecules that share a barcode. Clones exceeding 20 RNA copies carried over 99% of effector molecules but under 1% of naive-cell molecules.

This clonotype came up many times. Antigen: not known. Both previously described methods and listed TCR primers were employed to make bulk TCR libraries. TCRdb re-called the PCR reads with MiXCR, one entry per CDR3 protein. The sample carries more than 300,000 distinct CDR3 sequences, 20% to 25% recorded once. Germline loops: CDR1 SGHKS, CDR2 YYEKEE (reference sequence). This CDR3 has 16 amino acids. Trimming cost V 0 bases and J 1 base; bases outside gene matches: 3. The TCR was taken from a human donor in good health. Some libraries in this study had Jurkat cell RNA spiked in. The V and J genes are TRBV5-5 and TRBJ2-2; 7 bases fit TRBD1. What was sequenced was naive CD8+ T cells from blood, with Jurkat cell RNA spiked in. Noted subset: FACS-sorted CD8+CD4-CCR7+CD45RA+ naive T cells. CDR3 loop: CASSLAGQLNTGELFF. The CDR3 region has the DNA TGTGCCAGCAGCTTGGCGGGACAGCTGAACACCGGGGAGCTGTTTTTT.